The 19 T cell receptor beta chains in this list originate from one sample, sequenced in a study of T cell changes during pregnancy in multiple sclerosis (dated by TCRdb to the late 2010s). Library generation was performed with the immunoSEQ multiplex PCR assay. As stored in TCRdb, this immuneACCESS dataset retains in-frame rearrangements with V and J assigned. A fraction of the clones does not appear; measured against another copy, unresolved V genes explain less than half of the discrepancy, and the remainder lacks a known reason. The sample contains tens of thousands of clones, 90% of them found a single time. The ten biggest clones cover more than 2% of the sample. This sample comprised peripheral blood, obtained in the second trimester of pregnancy. These receptors were obtained from a female donor in good health, enrolled as a control in a pregnancy study.

The chain joins TRBV27 to TRBJ1-2; the D is unclear. The V end was cut by 5 bases, the J end by 4 bases, with 11 bases between. The CDR3 covers 13 residues. The V gene's germline CDR1 is MNHEY and CDR2 SMNVEV (reference sequence). CDR3 amino acids: CASSPLEAYGYTF. CDR3 nucleotide sequence: TGTGCCAGCAGTCCCCTCGAGGCCTATGGCTACACCTTC.

This clone showed up just once. The chain employs TRBV6-1 and TRBJ1-2; the match to TRBD1 covers 11 bases. The CDR3 runs to 15 residues. V lost 4 bases, J lost 8 bases, and 9 bases stayed unmatched. Germline CDR1 and CDR2: MNHNS and SASEGT. The CDR3 bases are TGTGCCAGCAGTGTTGCGGGACAGGGGGTTTTCGGCTACACCTTC. Translating it yields CASSVAGQGVFGYTF.

This chain connects TRBV10-3 to TRBJ1-1, with D maybe TRBD1 (5 bases). In germline, CDR1 is ENHRY, CDR2 SYGVKD. V was cut by 8 bases and J by 4 bases, with 14 bases left in between. The CDR3 length is 13 residues. The CDR3 bases are TGTGCCATCTCCCAGGGAGGCGGCACTGAAGCTTTCTTT. This codes for CAISQGGGTEAFF.

CDR3 coding DNA: TGTGCCAGCAGTCTCACCAATGGGGAGTGGGGCAATGAGCAGTTCTTC. Translation gives CASSLTNGEWGNEQFF. This rearrangement joins TRBV28 to TRBJ2-1, with D tentatively TRBD2 (5 bases). Germline values: CDR1 MDHEN, CDR2 SYDVKM. V lost 5 bases and J 6 bases, leaving 20 bases between the germline ends. The CDR3 length is 16 residues.

The chain recombines TRBV25-1 with TRBJ2-2, with 8 bases that match TRBD2. Germline CDR1 is MGHDK and CDR2 is SYGVNS. There are 14 residues in the CDR3. J gave up 7 bases and V 3 bases, and 4 bases lay outside the gene matches. The CDR3 here is CASSERGASGELFF. The DNA for the CDR3 is TGTGCCAGCAGTGAGCGGGGGGCCAGCGGGGAGCTGTTTTTT.

This clone was counted once. The V call is TRBV27, the J call TRBJ2-1; D ambiguous. Germline values: CDR1 MNHEY, CDR2 SMNVEV (reference sequence). Trimming removed 5 bases at V and 1 base at J, with 12 bases between. The CDR3 contains 15 residues. CDR3 coding DNA: TGTGCCAGCAGTCCATTTATCGGGTCCTACAATGAGCAGTTCTTC. As protein: CASSPFIGSYNEQFF.

The chain recombines TRBV5-4 with TRBJ2-1, with TRBD2 identical over 10 bases. The CDR3 covers 19 residues. V lost 3 bases to trimming and J lost 3 bases; unmatched junction nucleotides: 15. Per the germline V gene, CDR1 is SGHNT and CDR2 is YYREEE (reference sequence). CDR3 in DNA: TGTGCCAGCAGCTCGCCGAGCGGGAGGGCCACAAATTTCTACAATGAGCAGTTCTTC. Amino acids: CASSSPSGRATNFYNEQFF.

The J gene is TRBJ2-7, the V gene TRBV7-8; no reliable D call. V lost 5 bases and J lost 2, with 4 bases in between. Germline V lookup: CDR1 SGHVS, CDR2 FQNEAQ. The CDR3 has 11 amino acids. DNA for the CDR3: TGTGCCAGCAGCCCAGCCTACGAGCAGTACTTC. Its translation is CASSPAYEQYF.

This rearrangement joins TRBV5-6 to TRBJ2-5, with D uncertain. V gave up 4 bases and J gave up 4 bases, with 11 bases separating them. CDR1 and CDR2 from the germline V gene are SGHDT and YYEEEE. The CDR3 is 13 amino acids. CDR3 loop: CASSQVGLETQYF. DNA of the CDR3: TGTGCCAGCAGCCAGGTTGGGTTAGAGACCCAGTACTTC.

The chain links TRBV6-5 to TRBJ1-2, with 9 positions matching TRBD1. This CDR3 region has 14 residues. V shed 10 bases, J shed 4 bases, and the junction held 10 bases outside the gene matches. Germline V gives CDR1 MNHEY, CDR2 SVGAGI. CDR3 sequence: CATHRVQGAYGYTF. CDR3 coding DNA: TGTGCCACCCACAGGGTACAGGGGGCCTATGGCTACACCTTC.

The CDR3 DNA sequence: TGTGCCAGCATCTACAGGGGACTTTCCTACGAGCAGTACTTC. Protein sequence: CASIYRGLSYEQYF. The chain carries TRBV28 and TRBJ2-7, with a possible D match to TRBD1 (7 bases). V was cut by 7 bases and J by 1 base, with 14 bases left in between. The CDR3 runs to 14 residues. CDR1 is MDHEN, CDR2 SYDVKM, per germline.

The V gene is TRBV30, the J gene TRBJ2-7; TRBD1 agrees at 8 bases. The CDR3 extends over 21 amino acids. The V segment lost 4 bases and the J segment 0 bases; nucleotides outside the gene matches: 26. Germline V lookup: CDR1 GTSNPN, CDR2 SVGIG (reference sequence). The CDR3 reads CAWNGPLEPFPDRAVSYEQYF. DNA of the CDR3: TGTGCCTGGAATGGCCCCCTCGAACCATTCCCGGACAGGGCAGTCTCCTACGAGCAGTACTTC. The entire variable domain, with the rest obtained from reference TRBV30 and TRBJ2-7, is as follows: SQTIHQWPATLVQPVGSPLSLECTVEGTSNPNLYWYRQAAGRGLQLLFYSVGIGQISSEVPQNLSASRPQDRQFILSSKKLLLSDSGFYLCAWNGPLEPFPDRAVSYEQYFGPGTRLTVT.

V usage is TRBV7-9 and J usage is TRBJ1-3, with D hard to call. This CDR3 has 15 amino acids. The V and J ends lost 2 bases and 0 bases respectively, with 8 bases between them. CDR1 is SEHNR, CDR2 FQNEAQ, per germline (reference sequence). The CDR3 DNA sequence: TGTGCCAGCAGCTTAATCGGGGTCTCTGGAAACACCATATATTTT. Translation gives CASSLIGVSGNTIYF.

This clone was seen a few times. The chain uses TRBV7-9 and TRBJ2-1, with 7 bases aligning to TRBD1. Germline CDR1 SEHNR, CDR2 FQNEAQ (reference sequence). J gave up 1 base and V 5 bases, and 17 bases lay outside the gene matches. This CDR3 region has 19 residues. The CDR3 protein is CASSLGQVDVFGSYNEQFF. CDR3 DNA: TGTGCCAGCAGCCTAGGACAGGTGGATGTATTTGGGTCCTACAATGAGCAGTTCTTC.

This rearrangement joins TRBV5-1 to TRBJ2-3; weak D call: TRBD2 (5 bases). Germline CDR1 is SGHRS and CDR2 is YFSETQ. This CDR3 spans 14 amino acids. The V gene lost 4 bases and the J gene lost 3 bases, with 12 bases spanning the gap. CDR3 in DNA: TGCGCCAGCAGCCCCGGGTCGGGGACAGATACGCAGTATTTT. Protein: CASSPGSGTDTQYF.

In its sample, this clone was seen a few times. This rearrangement joins TRBV27 to TRBJ1-1; D unresolved. Trimming took 2 bases from V and 4 from J, leaving 8 bases between them. The CDR3 has 13 residues. The V gene's germline CDR1 is MNHEY and CDR2 SMNVEV (reference sequence). This chain's CDR3 is CASSLASGTEAFF. The CDR3, as DNA: TGTGCCAGCAGTTTAGCCTCAGGCACTGAAGCTTTCTTT.

The chain uses TRBV7-3 and TRBJ2-5; maybe TRBD1 (7 bases). Trimming shortened V by 3 bases and J by 5 bases, and 13 bases separated the two germline ends. Germline CDR1 is SGHTA and CDR2 is FQGTGA. CDR3 size: 14 residues. CDR3 DNA sequence: TGTGCCAGCAGCTTCCAGGGGGGCGCGGAGACCCAGTACTTC. It codes for CASSFQGGAETQYF.

V usage is TRBV9 and J usage is TRBJ1-2; TRBD1 matches 7 bases. Germline V gene lookup returns CDR1 SGDLS and CDR2 YYNGEE. The CDR3 has 15 amino acids. Trimming took 0 bases from V and 4 from J; bases not matched to a gene: 6. The CDR3 DNA reads TGTGCCAGCAGCGTAGGTGATTGGGACAGCTATGGCTACACCTTC. As protein: CASSVGDWDSYGYTF.

This sequence joins TRBV29-1 and TRBJ2-7; 9 bases fit TRBD1. The V segment lost 7 bases and the J segment 5 bases; nucleotides outside the gene matches: 9. The germline V gene has CDR1 SQVTM and CDR2 ANQGSEA. The CDR3 is 13 residues long. CDR3 sequence reads: CSGRGQGLDEQYF. In DNA form, the CDR3 reads TGCAGCGGTAGGGGACAGGGTCTCGACGAGCAGTACTTC.